This is a list of T cell receptor beta chains from one sample in a study of OX40 agonist ivuxolimab in advanced cancers. Method: immunoSEQ multiplex PCR; TCRdb's copy keeps in-frame clones and lacks some. Of about 73,000 clones in the sample, more than 80% were seen once. Sample: CD4+ or CD8+ T cells sorted from blood, taken in a trial of the OX40 agonist ivuxolimab. These receptors all stem from an adult with an advanced solid tumor such as melanoma, head and neck, liver or kidney cancer. Both conserved end residues are part of each CDR3.

TRBV28	TRBJ2-1	CASSPSGRTNEQFF
TRBV5-8	TRBJ2-7	CASKRTGRGWYEQYF
TRBV11-2	TRBJ2-1	CASSLSHLGEDNEQFF
TRBV18	TRBJ1-2	CASSRRERDYGYTF
TRBV28	TRBJ2-2	CASRGQGGVTGELFF
TRBV12-5	TRBJ1-1	CASGATGTYTEAFF
TRBV9	TRBJ2-3	CASSESRVDTDTQYF
TRBV10-3	TRBJ2-1	CAISENRGENNEQFF
TRBV21-1	TRBJ1-5	CASDVGGDYSNQPQHF
TRBV28	TRBJ2-1	CASSLSPLAGGRYEQFF
TRBV6-4	TRBJ2-1	CASSYGGEQFF
TRBV6-9	TRBJ2-7	CASSQGQAYEQYF
TRBV5-1	TRBJ2-3	CASSPTGSSTDTQYF
TRBV7-8	TRBJ2-1	CASSLYSYNEQFF
TRBV7-3	TRBJ2-5	CASSLLGSEGETQYF
TRBV5-1	TRBJ1-1	CASSLRVSSLSTEAFF
TRBV29-1	TRBJ2-1	CSVRTTGSSYNEQFF
TRBV18	TRBJ2-3	CASSGDRATTDTQYF
TRBV7-2	TRBJ2-3	CASSSITGGTRFDTQYF
TRBV18	TRBJ2-7	CASSITSGNYEQYF
TRBV18	TRBJ2-2	CASSPTTQNTGELFF
TRBV5-1	TRBJ2-7	CASSFGQGVDEQYF
TRBV28	TRBJ1-2	CASSLPGGPNYGYTF
TRBV2	TRBJ2-5	CASGKETQYF
TRBV6-5	TRBJ2-1	CASNSPGLASEQFF
TRBV5-1	TRBJ2-1	CASSKTVSYNEQFF
TRBV6-5	TRBJ2-3	CASSRTSGGRGTQYF
TRBV28	TRBJ2-7	CASGPGGSTYEQYF
TRBV4-2	TRBJ2-1	CASSQDLGGLNEQFF
TRBV5-6	TRBJ2-7	CASSLGGQPYEQYF
TRBV7-2	TRBJ2-5	CASSYRSGYQETQYF
TRBV7-9	TRBJ1-5	CASSLVDQPQHF
TRBV7-8	TRBJ2-2	CASRLMVGELFF
TRBV10-3	TRBJ2-1	CAISERTSNEQFF
TRBV19	TRBJ2-7	CASSNLPGQGRSYEQYF
TRBV28	TRBJ2-1	CASTPGQGKDEQFF
TRBV11-2	TRBJ2-1	CASRQLEDEQFF
TRBV11-2	TRBJ1-2	CASSLGGGTYGYTF
TRBV15	TRBJ1-2	CATSKGQDYGYTF
TRBV6-5	TRBJ2-3	CASNTAVGQLFQYF
TRBV6-5	TRBJ2-2	CASRRGNLAGELFF
TRBV7-2	TRBJ2-3	CASSPNRATDTQYF
TRBV7-2	TRBJ2-3	CASSSRDATDTQYF
TRBV14	TRBJ2-7	CASSQRLAGLSYEQYF
TRBV7-9	TRBJ2-2	CASSLDSNTGELFF
TRBV9	TRBJ1-1	CASSVAGHTEAFF
TRBV28	TRBJ1-3	CASSTGYSGNTIYF